These 23 T cell receptor beta chains came from one sample sequenced in a study of shared clonotypes between healthy human individuals. Sequencing was performed with immunoSEQ multiplex PCR; in TCRdb, only in-frame clones are kept and a portion is missing. Found here are about 980,000 clones, more than 75% of them singletons; the top ten hold nearly 1.5%. Material: memory CD4+ T cells sorted from blood. Noted subset: CD45RA-negative fraction. The receptors were gathered from a man aged 18 to 30 in good health.

The V and J genes are TRBV7-2 and TRBJ1-2; no definite D call. Germline lookup yields CDR1 SGHTA and CDR2 FQGNSA. Trimming took off 5 bases at V and 8 bases at J, with 12 bases between the two ends. The CDR3 has 12 residues. CDR3 residues: CASSPGLRGYTF. Here the CDR3 DNA reads TGTGCCAGCAGCCCTGGTCTTCGGGGCTACACCTTC.

The table lists this clone with a few counts. CDR3 amino acids: CASYPGSTGADTQYF. The DNA of the CDR3 is TGTGCCAGCTACCCGGGATCTACGGGCGCAGATACGCAGTATTTT. The chain carries TRBV18 and TRBJ2-3, with D possibly being TRBD2 (5 bases). Trimming left V 7 bases short and J 4 bases short, with 18 bases between. The CDR3 consists of 15 residues. The germline V gene has CDR1 KGHSH and CDR2 LQKENI.

Of note for this clone: Other DNA sequences within the sample encode an identical CDR3. The rearrangement joins TRBV10-3 to TRBJ1-4; D is possibly TRBD1 (6 bases). CDR1 ENHRY and CDR2 SYGVKD come from the germline V gene. The CDR3 is 15 residues long. Trimming left V 0 bases short and J 8 bases short, with 13 bases between. The CDR3 loop is CAISESGTGNEKLFF. CDR3 DNA: TGTGCCATCAGTGAGTCGGGCACAGGGAACGAAAAACTGTTTTTT.

V and J are TRBV4-2 and TRBJ1-4; D is unresolved. Per the germline V gene, CDR1 is LGHNA and CDR2 is YNFKEQ. The germline V and J ends were trimmed by 4 bases and 0 bases, with 9 bases remaining between them. CDR3 size: 15 residues. The CDR3 DNA follows: TGTGCCAGCAGCCGAACCTTTTCAACTAATGAAAAACTGTTTTTT. This gives the protein CASSRTFSTNEKLFF.

At least ten counts were recorded for this clone. The same CDR3 can be traced to other DNA sequences in this sample. The rearrangement uses TRBV10-3 and TRBJ2-3; D assignment may be TRBD1 or TRBD2 (6 bases each). Trimming pared 8 bases from V and 3 bases from J, leaving 12 bases between. This CDR3 region has 13 residues. Germline-derived CDR1 and CDR2 are ENHRY and SYGVKD. CDR3 DNA: TGTGCCATCCGCGGAGGGGGGACAGATACGCAGTATTTT. This translates into CAIRGGGTDTQYF.

The chain has TRBV2 and TRBJ2-1, with TRBD2 identical over 13 bases. From germline, CDR1 is SNHLY and CDR2 FYNNEI. The CDR3 covers 14 residues. With V trimmed by 6 bases and J by 8 bases, 4 bases remained unmatched. The CDR3 coding sequence is TGTGCCAGCAGGGGGACTAGCGGGATCTATGAGCAGTTCTTC. Its translation is CASRGTSGIYEQFF. Variable domain in full (rest from reference TRBV2 and TRBJ2-1): EPEVTQTPSHQVTQMGQEVILRCVPISNHLYFYWYRQILGQKVEFLVSFYNNEISEKSEIFDDQFSVERPDGSNFTLKIRSTKLEDSAMYFCASRGTSGIYEQFFGPGTRLTVL.

The chain combines TRBV18 with TRBJ2-1, with 9 bases matching TRBD2. Per the germline V gene, CDR1 is KGHSH and CDR2 is LQKENI. V was pared by 0 bases and J by 1 base, with 4 bases of the junction left unmatched. CDR3 length equals 17 residues. The CDR3 DNA reads as TGTGCCAGCTCACCACCCAGCGGGGGGCCTTCCTACAATGAGCAGTTCTTC. This encodes CASSPPSGGPSYNEQFF.

This clone was seen just once. The chain carries TRBV6-4 and TRBJ2-2; D possibly corresponds to TRBD2 (6 bases). Trimming pared 8 bases from V and 1 base from J, leaving 11 bases between. Germline-derived CDR1 and CDR2 are MRHNA and SNTAGT. The CDR3 is 14 residues long. This chain's CDR3 is CASSAGLNTGELFF. The CDR3 DNA reads as TGTGCCAGCTCGGCGGGGCTGAACACCGGGGAGCTGTTTTTT.

This chain connects TRBV4-3 to TRBJ2-7; TRBD2 aligns across 10 bases. Germline CDR1 is LGHNA and CDR2 is YSLEER. The ends lost 4 bases at V and 5 bases at J; junction bases unmatched: 8. The CDR3 length is 15 residues. CDR3 loop: CASSRLASGSDEQYF. The CDR3 DNA is TGCGCCAGCAGCCGCTTAGCTAGCGGGAGCGACGAGCAGTACTTC.

CDR3 loop: CASKTGMWSSPLHF. The CDR3 DNA reads TGTGCCAGCAAGACAGGGATGTGGAGTTCACCCCTCCACTTT. J is TRBJ1-6 and V is TRBV6-5, with 7 bases aligning to TRBD1. Losses at the gene ends were 7 bases for V and 9 bases for J; bases not matched to a gene: 9. Germline values: CDR1 MNHEY, CDR2 SVGAGI. CDR3 size: 14 residues.

V and J are TRBV6-5 and TRBJ2-2; TRBD1 or TRBD2 may be the D gene (5 bases each). V gave up 6 bases and J gave up 3 bases, with 8 bases separating them. This CDR3 is built from 13 residues. Germline loops: CDR1 MNHEY, CDR2 SVGAGI. This chain's CDR3 is CASRGVHTGELFF. DNA of the CDR3: TGTGCCAGCAGGGGGGTACACACCGGGGAGCTGTTTTTT.

CDR3 region: CASSPGEGGALDTQYF. The CDR3 DNA reads as TGTGCCAGCAGCCCCGGTGAGGGGGGGGCATTGGATACGCAGTATTTT. This chain uses TRBV4-2 with TRBJ2-3; TRBD2 is a possible D gene (7 bases). This CDR3 region has 16 residues. Germline lookup yields CDR1 LGHNA and CDR2 YNFKEQ. V lost 4 bases and J lost 6, with 20 bases in between.

The chain links TRBV6-6 to TRBJ2-3; TRBD2 matches at 7 bases. V lost 7 bases, J lost 6 bases, and 4 bases stayed unmatched. The CDR3 has 12 residues. CDR1 and CDR2 (germline): MNHNY, SVGAGI (reference sequence). This CDR3 is CASMAGRDTQYF. In nucleotides, the CDR3 is TGTGCCAGCATGGCCGGGAGGGATACGCAGTATTTT.

The chain has TRBV2 and TRBJ1-1; D remains ambiguous. Trimming shortened V by 3 bases and J by 3 bases, and 8 bases separated the two germline ends. Germline-derived CDR1 and CDR2 are SNHLY and FYNNEI. The CDR3 consists of 13 residues. The DNA for the CDR3 is TGTGCCAGCAGTGATCTCCTGGACACTGAAGCTTTCTTT. This translates into CASSDLLDTEAFF. Full variable domain (missing parts from reference TRBV2 and TRBJ1-1): EPEVTQTPSHQVTQMGQEVILRCVPISNHLYFYWYRQILGQKVEFLVSFYNNEISEKSEIFDDQFSVERPDGSNFTLKIRSTKLEDSAMYFCASSDLLDTEAFFGQGTRLTVV.

V gene TRBV15 combines with J gene TRBJ2-7; the D is unclear. V was cut by 0 bases and J by 3 bases, with 6 bases left in between. CDR1 LNHNV and CDR2 YYDKDF come from the germline V gene (reference sequence). The length of the CDR3 is 13 residues. The CDR3 loop is CATSRDPLYEQYF. The CDR3 DNA is TGTGCCACCAGCAGAGATCCCCTCTACGAGCAGTACTTC.

The V and J genes are TRBV10-1 and TRBJ2-2; 7 nucleotides line up with TRBD1. The V gene end was trimmed by 6 bases and the J gene end by 2 bases; junction bases not matched to a gene: 3. This CDR3 is built from 14 residues. Germline V gene data show CDR1 as WNHNN and CDR2 as SYGVQD (reference sequence). The CDR3 bases are TGCGCCAGCAGAGAGGGGGCCAACACCGGGGAGCTGTTTTTT. Amino acids: CASREGANTGELFF.

The J gene is TRBJ2-7, the V gene TRBV6-1; D gene ambiguous. Deletions cut 7 bases from V and 4 bases from J, with 11 bases between. This CDR3 is 12 amino acids long. Germline loops: CDR1 MNHNS, CDR2 SASEGT. DNA for the CDR3: TGTGCCAGCATCAGAACGGGTTACGAGCAGTACTTC. Amino acids: CASIRTGYEQYF.

The chain combines TRBV28 with TRBJ2-7, with TRBD2 matching 8 bases. CDR1 MDHEN and CDR2 SYDVKM come from the germline V gene. The CDR3 is 14 residues long. The V gene end was trimmed by 3 bases and the J gene end by 4 bases; junction bases not matched to a gene: 5. Written as DNA, the CDR3 is TGTGCCAGCAGTTTTAGGCCTAGCGGGTACGAGCAGTACTTC. It codes for CASSFRPSGYEQYF.

V gene TRBV7-8 combines with J gene TRBJ1-3, with 7 bases aligning to TRBD1. This CDR3 has 15 amino acids. Trimming cost V 0 bases and J 3 bases; bases outside gene matches: 2. The germline V gene encodes CDR1 SGHVS and CDR2 FQNEAQ. Here the CDR3 reads CASSLASGGGNTIYF. CDR3 DNA sequence: TGTGCCAGCAGCTTAGCGTCAGGGGGTGGAAACACCATATATTTT.

The chain links TRBV19 to TRBJ1-2, with a weak D call TRBD1 (6 bases). The CDR3 covers 13 residues. Deletions cut 5 bases from V and 4 bases from J, with 11 bases between. CDR1 is LNHDA and CDR2 is SQIVND in the germline V gene (reference sequence). In nucleotides, the CDR3 is TGTGCCAGTAGTTTGGACAGAGCCTATGGCTACACCTTC. Protein sequence: CASSLDRAYGYTF. Complete variable domain (other parts from reference TRBV19 and TRBJ1-2): DGGITQSPKYLFRKEGQNVTLSCEQNLNHDAMYWYRQDPGQGLRLIYYSQIVNDFQKGDIAEGYSVSREKKESFPLTVTSAQKNPTAFYLCASSLDRAYGYTFGSGTRLTVV.

CDR3: CASSEHKTEKLFF. Written as DNA, the CDR3 is TGTGCCAGCAGCGAGCATAAGACGGAAAAACTGTTTTTT. The chain uses TRBV21-1 and TRBJ1-4. TRBV21-1 is a pseudogene segment. This CDR3 is 13 amino acids long.

This clone was counted a few times. The chain combines TRBV10-3 with TRBJ2-7; 8 bases map to TRBD1. The CDR3 loop spans 18 amino acids. V lost 2 bases, J lost 2 bases, and 14 bases stayed unmatched. The V gene's germline CDR1 is ENHRY and CDR2 SYGVKD. This CDR3 reads CAISETPLTGTGTYEQYF. DNA for the CDR3: TGTGCCATCAGTGAGACACCCTTGACCGGGACAGGAACCTACGAGCAGTACTTC.

This clone was seen only a few times. This chain uses TRBV5-4 with TRBJ2-5; 10 bases align to TRBD2. The better agreement between TRBJ2-7 and the DNA end casts doubt on the J call. Germline V gene sequence: CDR1 SGHNT, CDR2 YYREEE (reference sequence). CDR3 length: 17 residues. Written as DNA, the CDR3 is TGTGCCAGCAGCCCAGGACCTAGCGGGAGACTCTCCTACGAGCAGTACTTC. It specifies CASSPGPSGRLSYEQYF.